One sample yielded the 27 T cell receptor beta chains listed below, sequenced in a study of T cell responses to AZD1222 COVID-19 vaccine. The method was immunoSEQ multiplex PCR; TCRdb's version includes in-frame clones alone and lacks a portion of them. The sample lists 70,000 to 95,000 clones, roughly nine tenths occurring once. This specimen was peripheral blood, taken 28 days after the second AZD1222 dose. These receptors all stem from an adult who received the AZD1222 COVID-19 vaccine.

The CDR3 coding sequence is TGCGCCAGCAGCTTGGCACTAGGGACTCACGATGAGCAGTTCTTC. As protein: CASSLALGTHDEQFF. The chain couples TRBV5-1 to TRBJ2-1; D is possibly TRBD2 (6 bases). This CDR3 is built from 15 residues. Germline V lookup: CDR1 SGHRS, CDR2 YFSETQ. Deletions cut 0 bases from V and 8 bases from J, with 15 bases between.

CDR3 sequence reads: CASSTGTGETQYF. DNA of the CDR3: TGTGCCAGCAGCACGGGGACAGGAGAGACCCAGTACTTC. The V and J genes are TRBV9 and TRBJ2-5; 8 bases line up with TRBD1. Unmatched junction bases numbered 3, after V lost 4 bases and J lost 4 bases. The germline V gene has CDR1 SGDLS and CDR2 YYNGEE. The CDR3 has 13 residues.

The chain carries TRBV25-1 and TRBJ1-4; D is perhaps TRBD1 (5 bases). The CDR3 has 16 residues. CDR1 and CDR2 (germline): MGHDK, SYGVNS. V shed 1 base and J shed 6 bases, with 15 bases lying between them. This CDR3 is CASSESAGRVYEKLFF. The DNA for the CDR3 is TGTGCCAGCAGTGAATCAGCGGGCAGGGTTTATGAAAAACTGTTTTTT.

The rearrangement links TRBV11-2 to TRBJ2-7; D ambiguous. V was clipped by 5 bases and J by 3 bases, with 8 bases between them. Germline V lookup: CDR1 SGHAT, CDR2 FQNNGV. CDR3 length: 12 amino acids. The DNA for the CDR3 is TGTGCCAGCAGCCTAACGTACTACGAGCAGTACTTC. It specifies CASSLTYYEQYF.

The gene calls are TRBV5-1 and TRBJ2-3, with D perhaps matching TRBD1 (6 bases). V lost 1 base and J 1 base, leaving 16 bases between the germline ends. The germline CDR1 and CDR2 sequences are SGHRS and YFSETQ. CDR3 length: 17 residues. The chain's CDR3 is CASSLIVLGAGTDTQYF. The CDR3 region has the DNA TGCGCCAGCAGCTTGATCGTGTTGGGGGCCGGCACAGATACGCAGTATTTT.

This sequence joins TRBV27 and TRBJ1-1; TRBD1 agrees at 9 bases. Germline CDR1 is MNHEY and CDR2 is SMNVEV (reference sequence). The CDR3 totals 14 residues. V lost 3 bases and J lost 4; bases outside the gene matches: 3. Here the CDR3 DNA reads TGTGCCAGCAGTTTCGGGACAGGGTCCACTGAAGCTTTCTTT. This translates into CASSFGTGSTEAFF.

V and J are TRBV6-1 and TRBJ2-3; 16 positions agree with TRBD2. The CDR3 runs 18 residues. J lost 2 bases, V lost 1 base, and 3 bases had no gene match. CDR1 and CDR2 (germline): MNHNS, SASEGT. CDR3 bases: TGTGCCAGCAGTGAAGGAGGGACTAGCGGGGGGGCCACAGATACGCAGTATTTT. Protein sequence: CASSEGGTSGGATDTQYF.

V and J are TRBV2 and TRBJ2-7, with 11 nucleotides matching TRBD2. V lost 6 bases, J lost 3 bases, and 4 bases stayed unmatched. Germline V gene lookup returns CDR1 SNHLY and CDR2 FYNNEI. The CDR3 totals 14 residues. CDR3 DNA sequence: TGTGCCAGCAGGGAGACTAGCGGGGACTACGAGCAGTACTTC. Translated: CASRETSGDYEQYF.

The chain employs TRBV5-6 and TRBJ2-1, with D hard to call. CDR3 length equals 15 residues. Germline CDR1 is SGHDT and CDR2 is YYEEEE. V lost 0 bases to trimming and J lost 0 bases, with 7 bases between them. The CDR3 DNA sequence: TGTGCCAGCAGCTTGGGGCAGAGCTCCTACAATGAGCAGTTCTTC. Protein sequence: CASSLGQSSYNEQFF.

The chain is built from TRBV6-5 and TRBJ1-4; D uncertain. Germline V gene sequence: CDR1 MNHEY, CDR2 SVGAGI. The V end was cut by 7 bases, the J end by 3 bases, with 12 bases between. This CDR3 is built from 14 residues. CDR3 nucleotides: TGTGCCAGCAAGGATCCGGGGTCTAATGAAAAACTGTTTTTT. Its protein product is CASKDPGSNEKLFF.

J is TRBJ2-2 and V is TRBV7-6, with TRBD2 as a possible D gene (5 bases). V was pared by 4 bases and J by 6 bases, with 9 bases between. CDR3 length: 13 amino acids. Germline CDR1 SGHVS, CDR2 FNYEAQ. The CDR3, as DNA: TGTGCCAGCAGCTCCATCGGGGCCGGGGAGCTGTTTTTT. It is translated as CASSSIGAGELFF.

The chain links TRBV7-8 to TRBJ2-7; D perhaps matches TRBD1 (5 bases). The V end lost 0 bases, the J end lost 4 bases, and 19 bases lay between the germline ends. The CDR3 runs 17 residues. The germline V gene has CDR1 SGHVS and CDR2 FQNEAQ. The CDR3 DNA reads as TGTGCCAGCAGCTTAGCCTCGACAGTTTCTAGGGCTTACGAGCAGTACTTC. Translated, it gives CASSLASTVSRAYEQYF.

This clone was detected once. The rearrangement uses TRBV2 and TRBJ1-6; D uncertain. The V and J ends lost 8 bases and 5 bases respectively, with 7 bases between them. The CDR3 extends over 12 amino acids. Germline CDR1 and CDR2: SNHLY and FYNNEI. CDR3: CASGQNNSPLHF. The CDR3 DNA sequence: TGTGCCAGCGGGCAGAATAATTCACCCCTCCACTTT.

V gene TRBV5-1 combines with J gene TRBJ2-7; 7 nucleotides match TRBD1. Trimming removed 2 bases from V and 3 bases from J; junction bases left unmatched: 8. Germline V gives CDR1 SGHRS, CDR2 YFSETQ. The length of the CDR3 is 15 residues. DNA of the CDR3: TGCGCCAGCAGCTTAAGTCCGGGACAGAGCTACGAGCAGTACTTC. It translates to CASSLSPGQSYEQYF.

The V call is TRBV4-1, the J call TRBJ1-2, with a possible D match to TRBD1 (5 bases). There are 15 residues in the CDR3. V was cut by 4 bases and J by 0 bases, with 12 bases left in between. Germline CDR1 and CDR2: MGHRA and YSYEKL. CDR3 sequence (DNA): TGCGCCAGCAGCCGGTCGACAGAAACTAACTATGGCTACACCTTC. This gives the protein CASSRSTETNYGYTF.

This clone appeared a single time. The CDR3 DNA sequence: TGTGCCAGCAGCCAAGACCCAGGGGGCAGGACCGGGGAGCTGTTTTTT. Amino acid sequence: CASSQDPGGRTGELFF. V gene TRBV3-1 (or the pseudogene TRBV3-2) combines with J gene TRBJ2-2; 8 bases map to TRBD1. Trimming at V came to 0 bases and at J to 5 bases, leaving 5 bases not matched to a gene. The CDR3 is 16 residues long. CDR1 and CDR2 from the germline V gene are LGHDT and YNNKEL (reference sequence).

J is TRBJ2-2 and V is TRBV6-1, with 7 bases fitting TRBD2. The ends lost 3 bases at V and 5 bases at J; junction bases unmatched: 9. CDR1 is MNHNS, CDR2 SASEGT, per germline. The CDR3 length is 16 residues. The CDR3 sequence: CASSEGYGGITGELFF. In nucleotides, the CDR3 is TGTGCCAGCAGTGAGGGATACGGGGGGATAACCGGGGAGCTGTTTTTT.

The chain has TRBV19 and TRBJ1-1; D is ambiguous. Germline CDR1 reads LNHDA; CDR2 reads SQIVND (reference sequence). This CDR3 spans 12 amino acids. The V and J ends lost 5 bases and 7 bases respectively, with 11 bases between them. CDR3 sequence reads: CASSGIALEAFF. As DNA, the CDR3 is TGTGCCAGTAGTGGCATTGCTCTTGAAGCTTTCTTT.

This rearrangement joins TRBV20-1 to TRBJ2-5; 8 bases agree with TRBD2. With 5 bases clipped from V and 5 bases from J, the junction kept 1 base outside the gene matches. CDR3 length: 11 residues. CDR1 and CDR2 from the germline V gene are DFQATT and SNEGSKA (reference sequence). The CDR3 DNA reads as TGCAGTGCTCCGGGGGGGGAGACCCAGTACTTC. Amino acid sequence: CSAPGGETQYF.

The chain uses TRBV18 and TRBJ1-1, with 7 positions matching TRBD1. CDR3 size: 14 residues. The J segment lost 0 bases and the V segment lost 6 bases, leaving 4 bases of the junction unmatched. Germline loops: CDR1 KGHSH, CDR2 LQKENI. The chain's CDR3 is CASSQQGLNTEAFF. In nucleotides, the CDR3 is TGTGCCAGCTCGCAACAGGGGTTGAACACTGAAGCTTTCTTT. The variable domain in full, completed from reference TRBV18 and TRBJ1-1, reads NAGVMQNPRHLVRRRGQEARLRCSPMKGHSHVYWYRQLPEEGLKFMVYLQKENIIDESGMPKERFSAEFPKEGPSILRIQQVVRGDSAAYFCASSQQGLNTEAFFGQGTRLTVV.

This chain uses TRBV9 with TRBJ1-6, with a possible D match to TRBD1 (5 bases). The CDR3 runs to 15 residues. CDR1 is SGDLS and CDR2 is YYNGEE in the germline V gene. Deletions cut 4 bases from V and 2 bases from J, with 10 bases between. In DNA, the CDR3 is TGTGCCAGCAGCCCACAGGAGACCTATAATTCACCCCTCCACTTT. The encoded protein is CASSPQETYNSPLHF.

This chain links TRBV5-5 with TRBJ1-2; a weak D match, TRBD1 (5 bases). The CDR3 loop spans 14 amino acids. Germline V CDR1 and CDR2: SGHKS, YYEKEE (reference sequence). V was shortened by 5 bases and J by 0 bases, with 11 bases between the two germline ends. Here the CDR3 DNA reads TGTGCCAGCAGTCCTACGACAGCTAACTATGGCTACACCTTC. Its protein is CASSPTTANYGYTF.

V usage is TRBV3-1 (or the pseudogene TRBV3-2) and J usage is TRBJ1-1; the D is unclear. Germline V gene data show CDR1 as LGHDT and CDR2 as YNNKEL (reference sequence). The CDR3 length is 12 residues. The germline V and J ends were trimmed by 1 base and 8 bases, with 8 bases remaining between them. CDR3: CASSQVGLEAFF. DNA of the CDR3: TGTGCCAGCAGCCAAGTAGGTCTAGAAGCTTTCTTT.

The V and J genes are TRBV7-9 and TRBJ2-2; either TRBD1 or TRBD2 may supply D (5 bases each). V dropped 1 base and J dropped 5 bases, with 11 bases sitting between them. The CDR3 spans 15 residues. Germline assignment: CDR1 SEHNR and CDR2 FQNEAQ (reference sequence). The CDR3 DNA is TGTGCCAGCAGCTTAGTTCTGGGACGAACCGGGGAGCTGTTTTTT. It yields the protein CASSLVLGRTGELFF.

This chain uses TRBV14 with TRBJ2-7; D not certain. The germline gives CDR1 SGHDN, CDR2 FVKESK. V shed 4 bases and J shed 7 bases, with 14 bases lying between them. The CDR3 loop spans 13 amino acids. The CDR3 bases are TGTGCCAGCAGCCGTTTTTCAGGCTCTGAGCAGTACTTC. Translation: CASSRFSGSEQYF.

CDR3 sequence: CASSLSIGTSGTDTQYF. CDR3 nucleotides: TGTGCCAGCAGCTTGTCGATTGGGACTAGCGGTACGGATACGCAGTATTTT. The chain links TRBV5-4 to TRBJ2-3, with 11 positions matching TRBD2. This CDR3 is 17 amino acids long. Germline lookup yields CDR1 SGHNT and CDR2 YYREEE (reference sequence). The V segment lost 1 base and the J segment 6 bases; nucleotides outside the gene matches: 10. The full variable domain, its missing parts supplied by reference TRBV5-4 and TRBJ2-3, is ETGVTQSPTHLIKTRGQQVTLRCSSQSGHNTVSWYQQALGQGPQFIFQYYREEENGRGNFPPRFSGLQFPNYSSELNVNALELDDSALYLCASSLSIGTSGTDTQYFGPGTRLTVL.

The J gene is TRBJ2-3, the V gene TRBV5-6; D may correspond to TRBD1 or TRBD2 (6 bases each). The germline gives CDR1 SGHDT, CDR2 YYEEEE. This CDR3 spans 16 amino acids. Between the trimmed V and J ends, which lost 0 bases and 0 bases, there was a span of 11 bases. The CDR3 nucleotides read TGTGCCAGCAGCTTGGTCCCGGGGGCCAGCACAGATACGCAGTATTTT. Residues: CASSLVPGASTDTQYF.